The clone carrying this TCR beta chain was seen a handful of times. The data derive from a study of blood T cell repertoires in COVID-19. Study information: T cells, B-cell-depleted T cells, or PBMCs supplied cDNA or gDNA.

Membership in each cohort depended on participant-reported clinical history. Recovered Cohort 3 donors showed two negative PCRs, clearance, or symptom resolution. Original processing notes: Nucleated cell number was recorded as an estimate derived from reference gene primer amplification. Assay: immunoSEQ multiplex PCR; the TCRdb copy retains only in-frame clones and omits some. V and J calls and clone size are given by that table; D and trimming were obtained from the DNA. The sample includes hundreds of thousands of clones, 80% to 90% of them seen just once. The CDR3 runs 13 residues. The germline gives CDR1 SQVTM, CDR2 ANQGSEA. V lost 7 bases to trimming and J lost 7 bases, with 20 bases between them.

Sequencing was performed on PBMCs or T cells enriched from blood (not recorded which). The chain employs TRBV29-1 and TRBJ2-7; a possible D gene is TRBD2 (6 bases). This TCR was recovered from a man between 25 and 39 years old who had recovered from COVID-19. CDR3 loop: CSAASWGAGEQYF. DNA of the CDR3: TGCAGCGCGGCATCCTGGGGCGCGGGAGAGCAGTACTTC.